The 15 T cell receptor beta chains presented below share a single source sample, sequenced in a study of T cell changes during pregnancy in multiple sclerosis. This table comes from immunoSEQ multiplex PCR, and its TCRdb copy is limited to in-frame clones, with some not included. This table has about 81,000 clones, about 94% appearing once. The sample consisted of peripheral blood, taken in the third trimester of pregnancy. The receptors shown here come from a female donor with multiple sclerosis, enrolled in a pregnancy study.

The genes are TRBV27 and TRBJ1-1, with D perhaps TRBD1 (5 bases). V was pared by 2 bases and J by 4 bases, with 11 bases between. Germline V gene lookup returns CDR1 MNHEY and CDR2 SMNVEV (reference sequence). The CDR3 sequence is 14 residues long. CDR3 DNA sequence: TGTGCCAGCAGTTTAACACAGGCGTTCACTGAAGCTTTCTTT. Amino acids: CASSLTQAFTEAFF.

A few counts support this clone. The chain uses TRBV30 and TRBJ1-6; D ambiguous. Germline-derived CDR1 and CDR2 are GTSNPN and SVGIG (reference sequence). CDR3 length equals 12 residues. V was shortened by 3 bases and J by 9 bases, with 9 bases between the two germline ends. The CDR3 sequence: CAWRGQGSPLHF. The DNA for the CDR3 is TGTGCCTGGAGGGGCCAAGGTTCACCCCTCCACTTT.

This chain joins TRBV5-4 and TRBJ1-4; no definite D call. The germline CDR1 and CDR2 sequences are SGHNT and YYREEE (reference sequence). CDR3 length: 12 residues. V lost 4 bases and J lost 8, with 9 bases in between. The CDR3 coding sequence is TGTGCCAGCAGCCCGTACGGGGAAAAACTGTTTTTT. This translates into CASSPYGEKLFF.

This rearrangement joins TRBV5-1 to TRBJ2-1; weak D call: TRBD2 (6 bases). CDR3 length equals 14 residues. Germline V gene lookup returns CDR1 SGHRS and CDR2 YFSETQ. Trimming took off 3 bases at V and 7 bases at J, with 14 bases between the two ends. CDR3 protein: CASSSGLNGNEQFF. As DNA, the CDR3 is TGCGCCAGCAGCTCAGGACTAAACGGGAATGAGCAGTTCTTC.

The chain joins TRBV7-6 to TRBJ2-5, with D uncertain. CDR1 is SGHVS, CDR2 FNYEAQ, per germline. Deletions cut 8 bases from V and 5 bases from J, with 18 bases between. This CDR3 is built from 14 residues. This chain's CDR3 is CASGGVGEPETQYF. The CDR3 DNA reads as TGTGCCAGCGGCGGAGTTGGTGAACCGGAGACCCAGTACTTC.

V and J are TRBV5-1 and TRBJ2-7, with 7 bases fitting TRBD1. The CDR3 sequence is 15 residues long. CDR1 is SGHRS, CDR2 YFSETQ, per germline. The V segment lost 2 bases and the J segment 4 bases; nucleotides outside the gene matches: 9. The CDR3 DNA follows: TGCGCCAGCAGCTTCGAGGGACAGCTAGCTTACGAGCAGTACTTC. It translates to CASSFEGQLAYEQYF.

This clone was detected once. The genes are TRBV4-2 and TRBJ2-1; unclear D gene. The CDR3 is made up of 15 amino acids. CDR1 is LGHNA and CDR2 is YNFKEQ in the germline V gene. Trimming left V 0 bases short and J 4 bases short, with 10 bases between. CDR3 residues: CASSQEYSEYNEQFF. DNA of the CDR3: TGTGCCAGCAGCCAAGAATATTCCGAGTACAATGAGCAGTTCTTC.

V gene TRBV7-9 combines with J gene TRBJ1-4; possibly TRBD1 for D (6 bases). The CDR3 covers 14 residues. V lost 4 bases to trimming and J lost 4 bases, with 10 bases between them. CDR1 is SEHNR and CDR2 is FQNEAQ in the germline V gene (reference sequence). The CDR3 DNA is TGTGCCAGCAGCTCTGGACAGAGTAATGAAAAACTGTTTTTT. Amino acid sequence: CASSSGQSNEKLFF.

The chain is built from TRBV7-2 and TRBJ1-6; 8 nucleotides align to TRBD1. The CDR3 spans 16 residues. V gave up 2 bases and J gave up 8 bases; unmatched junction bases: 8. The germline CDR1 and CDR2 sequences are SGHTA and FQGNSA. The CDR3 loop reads CASSLFQGARDSPLHF. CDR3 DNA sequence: TGTGCCAGCAGCTTATTCCAGGGGGCGAGAGATTCACCCCTCCACTTT.

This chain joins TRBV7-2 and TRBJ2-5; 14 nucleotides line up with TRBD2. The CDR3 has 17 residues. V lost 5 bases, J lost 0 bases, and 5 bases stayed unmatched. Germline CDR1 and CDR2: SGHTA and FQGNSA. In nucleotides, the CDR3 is TGTGCCAGCAGCATAGGACTAGCGGGGGGAAACCAAGAGACCCAGTACTTC. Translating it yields CASSIGLAGGNQETQYF.

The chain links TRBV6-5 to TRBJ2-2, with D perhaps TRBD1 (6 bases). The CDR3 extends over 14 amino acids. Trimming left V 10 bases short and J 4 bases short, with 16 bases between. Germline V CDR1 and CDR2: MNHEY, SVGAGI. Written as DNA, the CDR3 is TGTGCCACCAACGTGGGGGCCGGCACCGGGGAGCTGTTTTTT. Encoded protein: CATNVGAGTGELFF.

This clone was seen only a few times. The DNA of the CDR3 is TGTGCCAGCAGTTCCGCCCGACATGGCAATCAGCCCCAGCATTTT. It is translated as CASSSARHGNQPQHF. The rearrangement links TRBV7-9 to TRBJ1-5; D gene ambiguous. V was clipped by 6 bases and J by 2 bases, with 14 bases between them. Germline V gene sequence: CDR1 SEHNR, CDR2 FQNEAQ (reference sequence). The CDR3 is 15 amino acids. Variable domain in full (rest from reference TRBV7-9 and TRBJ1-5): DTGVSQNPRHKITKRGQNVTFRCDPISEHNRLYWYRQTLGQGPEFLTYFQNEAQLEKSRLLSDRFSAERPKGSFSTLEIQRTEQGDSAMYLCASSSARHGNQPQHFGDGTRLSIL.

The CDR3 nucleotides are TGCGCCAGCAGGACTAGCGGGGGGGCCCTGAATGAGCAGTTCTTC. Its translation is CASRTSGGALNEQFF. The chain couples TRBV10-2 to TRBJ2-1; 14 positions match TRBD2. V lost 6 bases, J lost 7 bases, and 5 bases stayed unmatched. Germline CDR1 reads WSHSY; CDR2 reads SAAADI. This CDR3 has 15 amino acids.

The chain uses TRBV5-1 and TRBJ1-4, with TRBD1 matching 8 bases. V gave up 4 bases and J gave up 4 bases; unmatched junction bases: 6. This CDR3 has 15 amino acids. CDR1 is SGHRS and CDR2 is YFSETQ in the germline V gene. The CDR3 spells CASSPTGQGNEKLFF. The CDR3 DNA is TGCGCCAGCAGCCCGACCGGACAGGGTAATGAAAAACTGTTTTTT.

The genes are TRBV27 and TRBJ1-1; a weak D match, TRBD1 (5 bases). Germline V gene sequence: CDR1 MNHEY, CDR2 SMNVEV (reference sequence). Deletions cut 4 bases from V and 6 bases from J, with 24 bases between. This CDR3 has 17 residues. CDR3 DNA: TGTGCCAGCAGTTATGTACAACCCGGGACTCGGGGCCCTGAAGCTTTCTTT. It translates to CASSYVQPGTRGPEAFF.